This is a list of T cell receptor beta chains from one sample in a study of OX40 agonist ivuxolimab in advanced cancers. The assay was immunoSEQ multiplex PCR, and TCRdb's table has in-frame clones only and misses some. Of around 57,000 clones in the sample, roughly 88% were seen once. Sequencing used CD4+ or CD8+ T cells sorted from blood, obtained in a trial of the OX40 agonist ivuxolimab. All receptors come from an adult with an advanced solid tumor such as melanoma, head and neck, liver or kidney cancer. Each CDR3 is given with its conserved first and last residue. A D gene is named only where the DNA matches it firmly. Expanded clones get a size class; other rows say once, few or many, or leave the size out.

CDR3aa: CASSHTTSGGADTQYF
CDR3nt: TGTGCCAGCAGTCACACCACTAGCGGGGGGGCAGATACGCAGTATTTT
v_gene: TRBV2
d_gene: TRBD2
abundance: few
j_gene: TRBJ2-3

CDR3aa: CASSGQGNQPQHF
CDR3nt: TGTGCCAGCAGCGGCCAGGGGAATCAGCCCCAGCATTTT
v_gene: TRBV28
d_gene: -
abundance: few
j_gene: TRBJ1-5

CDR3aa: CASSQPGGSPEAFF
CDR3nt: TGTGCCAGCAGCCAACCAGGTGGGTCGCCTGAAGCTTTCTTT
v_gene: TRBV7-9
d_gene: -
abundance: -
j_gene: TRBJ1-1

CDR3aa: CASTIAWGTNTEAFF
CDR3nt: TGTGCCAGCACCATAGCTTGGGGGACGAACACTGAAGCTTTCTTT
v_gene: TRBV5-5
d_gene: -
abundance: -
j_gene: TRBJ1-1

CDR3aa: CASMTSGGANEQFF
CDR3nt: TGTGCCAGCATGACTAGCGGGGGGGCCAATGAGCAGTTCTTC
v_gene: TRBV10-3
d_gene: TRBD2
abundance: -
j_gene: TRBJ2-1

CDR3aa: CASSPYRDGTQYF
CDR3nt: TGTGCCAGCAGCCCCTACAGGGACGGGACCCAGTACTTC
v_gene: TRBV7-2
d_gene: -
abundance: once
j_gene: TRBJ2-5

CDR3aa: CATTITGTRGNYGYTF
CDR3nt: TGTGCCACCACCATCACCGGGACCCGCGGAAACTATGGCTACACCTTC
v_gene: TRBV15
d_gene: -
abundance: few
j_gene: TRBJ1-2

CDR3aa: CASSTRTDHTGELFF
CDR3nt: TGTGCCAGCAGCACTAGGACAGACCACACCGGGGAGCTGTTTTTT
v_gene: TRBV7-2
d_gene: -
abundance: -
j_gene: TRBJ2-2

CDR3aa: CASRTSGDAEQYF
CDR3nt: TGTGCCAGCAGGACCTCAGGTGACGCCGAGCAGTACTTC
v_gene: TRBV2
d_gene: -
abundance: -
j_gene: TRBJ2-7

CDR3aa: CASSFDRSTDTQYF
CDR3nt: TGTGCCAGCAGCTTTGACAGGAGCACAGATACGCAGTATTTT
v_gene: TRBV11-2
d_gene: -
abundance: -
j_gene: TRBJ2-3

CDR3aa: CASSHQGISGNTIYF
CDR3nt: TGTGCCAGCAGTCACCAGGGAATTTCAGGAAACACCATATATTTT
v_gene: TRBV28
d_gene: -
abundance: -
j_gene: TRBJ1-3

CDR3aa: CASSPMAFGSEAKNSPLHF
CDR3nt: TGTGCCAGCAGCCCGATGGCATTCGGCAGCGAAGCGAAAAATTCACCCCTCCACTTT
v_gene: TRBV4-2
d_gene: -
abundance: -
j_gene: TRBJ1-6

CDR3aa: CASSRDRVKNGYTF
CDR3nt: TGTGCCAGCAGTCGGGACAGGGTAAAGAATGGCTACACCTTC
v_gene: TRBV7-2
d_gene: TRBD1
abundance: -
j_gene: TRBJ1-2

CDR3aa: CASSVAPQRGTNLLYEQYF
CDR3nt: TGTGCCAGCAGCGTAGCTCCCCAGCGGGGGACGAACCTTCTCTACGAGCAGTACTTC
v_gene: TRBV9
d_gene: TRBD2
abundance: -
j_gene: TRBJ2-7

CDR3aa: CASKTDGFSYEQYF
CDR3nt: TGTGCCAGCAAGACGGACGGCTTCTCCTACGAGCAGTACTTC
v_gene: TRBV28
d_gene: -
abundance: -
j_gene: TRBJ2-7

CDR3aa: CASSSLETQYF
CDR3nt: TGTGCCAGCAGTTCTCTGGAGACCCAGTACTTC
v_gene: TRBV28
d_gene: -
abundance: -
j_gene: TRBJ2-5

CDR3aa: CASKRGVNEKLFF
CDR3nt: TGTGCCAGTAAGAGGGGCGTCAATGAAAAACTGTTTTTT
v_gene: TRBV19
d_gene: -
abundance: -
j_gene: TRBJ1-4

CDR3aa: CASSPPWRTSVYNEQFF
CDR3nt: TGTGCCAGCAGCCCCCCATGGCGCACTAGCGTCTACAATGAGCAGTTCTTC
v_gene: TRBV21-1
d_gene: -
abundance: -
j_gene: TRBJ2-1

CDR3aa: CASSLSRAADTQYF
CDR3nt: TGTGCCAGCAGCTTAAGCAGGGCCGCAGATACGCAGTATTTT
v_gene: TRBV7-2
d_gene: -
abundance: few
j_gene: TRBJ2-3

CDR3aa: CASSLWGPSSYEQYF
CDR3nt: TGTGCCAGCAGTTTATGGGGCCCGAGCTCCTACGAGCAGTACTTC
v_gene: TRBV28
d_gene: -
abundance: -
j_gene: TRBJ2-7

CDR3aa: CASSLNSNPSGEQFF
CDR3nt: TGTGCCAGCAGCTTAAATAGTAACCCTAGTGGTGAGCAGTTCTTC
v_gene: TRBV7-3
d_gene: -
abundance: once
j_gene: TRBJ2-1

CDR3aa: CASSSRGQSYTF
CDR3nt: TGTGCCAGCAGTTCCAGGGGGCAGAGCTACACCTTC
v_gene: TRBV6-5
d_gene: TRBD1
abundance: few
j_gene: TRBJ1-2

CDR3aa: CASSPDRSGELFF
CDR3nt: TGTGCCAGCAGCCCCGACAGGAGCGGGGAGCTGTTTTTT
v_gene: TRBV11-2
d_gene: -
abundance: few
j_gene: TRBJ2-2

CDR3aa: CASRLARKTRPTMNTEAFF
CDR3nt: TGTGCAAGTCGCTTAGCCCGGAAGACCCGCCCTACAATGAACACTGAAGCTTTCTTT
v_gene: TRBV12-2
d_gene: -
abundance: -
j_gene: TRBJ1-1

CDR3aa: CASRSPLSADTQYF
CDR3nt: TGCGCCAGCCGTTCCCCTTTATCGGCAGATACGCAGTATTTT
v_gene: TRBV5-1
d_gene: -
abundance: -
j_gene: TRBJ2-3

CDR3aa: CASRGSYGGTEAFF
CDR3nt: TGTGCCAGTAGGGGGTCCTATGGGGGGACTGAAGCTTTCTTT
v_gene: TRBV19
d_gene: -
abundance: -
j_gene: TRBJ1-1

CDR3aa: CASSIEEGNSAFF
CDR3nt: TGTGCCAGTAGTATAGAGGAGGGGAATTCGGCTTTCTTT
v_gene: TRBV19
d_gene: -
abundance: -
j_gene: TRBJ1-1